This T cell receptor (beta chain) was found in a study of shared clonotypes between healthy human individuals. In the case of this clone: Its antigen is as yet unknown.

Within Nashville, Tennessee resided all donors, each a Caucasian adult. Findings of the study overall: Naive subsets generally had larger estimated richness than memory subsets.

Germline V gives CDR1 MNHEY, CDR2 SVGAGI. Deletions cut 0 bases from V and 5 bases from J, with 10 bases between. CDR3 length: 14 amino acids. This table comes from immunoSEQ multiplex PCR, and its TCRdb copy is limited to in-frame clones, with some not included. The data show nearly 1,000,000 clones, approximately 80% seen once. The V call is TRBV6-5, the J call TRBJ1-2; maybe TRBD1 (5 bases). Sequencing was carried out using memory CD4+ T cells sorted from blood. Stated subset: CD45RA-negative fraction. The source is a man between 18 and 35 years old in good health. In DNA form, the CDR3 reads TGTGCCAGCAGTTACTCGAGGGACGGATATGGCTACACCTTC. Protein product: CASSYSRDGYGYTF.